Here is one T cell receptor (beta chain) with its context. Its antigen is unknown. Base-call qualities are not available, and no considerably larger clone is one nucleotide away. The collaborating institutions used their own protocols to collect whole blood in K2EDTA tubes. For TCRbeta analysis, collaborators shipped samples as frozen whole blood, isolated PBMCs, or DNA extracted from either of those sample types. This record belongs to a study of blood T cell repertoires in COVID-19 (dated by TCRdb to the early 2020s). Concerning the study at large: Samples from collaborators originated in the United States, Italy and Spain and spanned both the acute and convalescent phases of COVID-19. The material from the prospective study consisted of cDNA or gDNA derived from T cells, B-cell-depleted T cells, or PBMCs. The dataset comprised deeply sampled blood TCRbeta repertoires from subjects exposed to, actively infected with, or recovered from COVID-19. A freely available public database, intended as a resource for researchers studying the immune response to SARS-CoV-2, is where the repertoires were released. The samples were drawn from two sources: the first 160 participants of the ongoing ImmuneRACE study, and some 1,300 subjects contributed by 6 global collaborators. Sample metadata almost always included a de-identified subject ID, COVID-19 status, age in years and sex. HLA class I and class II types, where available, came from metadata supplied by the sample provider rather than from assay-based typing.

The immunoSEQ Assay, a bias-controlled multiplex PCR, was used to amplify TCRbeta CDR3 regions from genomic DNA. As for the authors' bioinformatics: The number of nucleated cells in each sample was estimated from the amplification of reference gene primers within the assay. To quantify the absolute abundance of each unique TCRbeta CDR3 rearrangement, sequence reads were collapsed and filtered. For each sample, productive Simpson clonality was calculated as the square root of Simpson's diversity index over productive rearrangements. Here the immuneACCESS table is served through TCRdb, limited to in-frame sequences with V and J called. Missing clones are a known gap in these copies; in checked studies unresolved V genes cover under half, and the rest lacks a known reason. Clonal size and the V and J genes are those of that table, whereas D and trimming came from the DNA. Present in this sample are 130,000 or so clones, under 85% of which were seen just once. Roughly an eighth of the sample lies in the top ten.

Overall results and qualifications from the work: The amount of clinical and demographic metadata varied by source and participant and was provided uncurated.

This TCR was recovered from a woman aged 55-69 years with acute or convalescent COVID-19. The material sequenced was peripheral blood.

The DNA sequence reads TGTGCCAGCAGTCCACGAAGTGGAGTGCGGCGGGAGCTGTTTTTT. Translated, this gives CASSPRSGVRRELFF. The sequence is built from TRBV27 and TRBJ2-2, with an unclear D gene assignment. CDR1 MNHEY and CDR2 SMNVEV were looked up in the germline V gene (reference sequence). V was cut back by 5 bases and J by 9 bases, leaving a gap of 19 bases between them. From the cysteine up to the phenylalanine, the CDR3 has a length of 15 residues. Of the read, only the CDR3 DNA is kept; its 45 bases are in frame from base 1.